This T cell receptor beta chain comes out of a study of shared clonotypes between healthy human individuals. Trimming removed 3 bases from V and 1 base from J; junction bases left unmatched: 10. The germline gives CDR1 SGHRS, CDR2 YFSETQ. The CDR3 extends over 19 amino acids. The authors ran unsorted PBMC replicate PCRs on about 300 ng DNA, around 27,000 T cell genomes. Produced via immunoSEQ multiplex PCR; TCRdb's table is partial and in-frame only. The sample lists over 400,000 clones; around 85% were seen once. This clone was seen a single time. This receptor was obtained from a woman between 35 and 50 years old in good health. Some clones in this sample may be carry-over from other donors' samples. V usage is TRBV5-1 and J usage is TRBJ2-2; TRBD2 agrees at 12 bases. Sequencing was performed on PBMCs. The CDR3 DNA is TGCGCCAGCAGCTCCTCGAACCTAGCGGGAGGGGTGAACACCGGGGAGCTGTTTTTT. Translating gives CASSSSNLAGGVNTGELFF.